This section outlines one T cell receptor beta chain sequence together with its context. There is no known antigen for this receptor. The input lacks base qualities; no much larger clone sits a single base away. V is cut by 6 bases and J by 1 base, and the space between the germline ends is 16 bases. CDR1 SQVTM and CDR2 ANQGSEA are derived from the germline V gene. Counted from cysteine to phenylalanine, this CDR3 has 15 amino acids. Solely the CDR3 DNA is kept, with 45 bases framed from the first base. RNA was extracted with the RNeasy kit and about 0.5 to 1 ug was reverse transcribed using random hexamers. The immunoSEQ multiplex PCR assay, which covers 54 Vbeta and 13 Jbeta segments, was used to amplify TCR beta CDR3 regions. PCR amplification bias was corrected using a synthetic template baseline for primer optimization and computational correction. For the original study's pipeline: Reads were assigned to V, D and J genes according to IMGT and analyzed in immunoSEQ Analyzer, with only productive sequences retained. Clonality was computed as one minus Shannon entropy normalized by log2 of the number of productive unique sequences. For each patient and control, public and private clones were evaluated among the 100 most prevalent clones. Susac-specific clones were defined as absent from healthy and MS cohorts, over a thousand published viral clones and other ImmuneACCESS disease sequences. TCRdb redid the processing of the public reads, applying fastp at Q25 and MiXCR, and retained in-frame beta chains. Rows with a matching CDR3 protein are joined into one entry that keeps the most common DNA and genes. What appears here as the V and J calls and clone size reflects TCRdb's work, not the paper's. This sample holds approximately 140,000 distinct CDR3 sequences; about 94% were observed only once. Clones ranked in the top ten supply 0.27% of the sample.

This entry belongs to a study of CD8 T cells in Susac syndrome (dated by TCRdb to the late 2010s). Regarding the complete study: Repertoire sequencing was used to test whether CD8+ T cell activation and differentiation in Susac syndrome was antigen driven. CD8+ T cell repertoire clonality was compared between 12 healthy donors, approximately 14 Susac syndrome patients and about 15 multiple sclerosis patients. General findings and caveats noted by the study authors: The study acknowledged that relatively few individuals were included in the TCR sequencing and HLA analysis.

High-throughput TCR beta sequencing profiled peripheral blood CD8+ and CD4+ T cells from healthy donors, Susac syndrome patients and multiple sclerosis patients. Healthy donors were age- and sex-matched controls. Bulk CD8+ and CD4+ T cells were purified by magnetic negative isolation, while CD8+ TEMRA cells were enriched using FACS. Blood was drawn into EDTA tubes, processed within 24 hours, and PBMCs were isolated by density gradient centrifugation. PBMCs intended for TCR sequencing were cryopreserved in liquid nitrogen and thawed later in a water bath at 37 degrees C. The sorted or isolated CD4+, CD8+ and CD8+ TEMRA cells had a purity of 90% or higher.

Sequencing was performed on CD8+ T cells from PBMCs. The sequence links TRBV29-1 to TRBJ2-1; the best D guess is TRBD1, with 5 bases matching. The source of this sequence is a human donor in good health. The DNA sequence is as follows: TGCAGCGTGGGGCCGGCGCCGCTATCCTACAATGAGCAGTTCTTC. This encodes CSVGPAPLSYNEQFF.